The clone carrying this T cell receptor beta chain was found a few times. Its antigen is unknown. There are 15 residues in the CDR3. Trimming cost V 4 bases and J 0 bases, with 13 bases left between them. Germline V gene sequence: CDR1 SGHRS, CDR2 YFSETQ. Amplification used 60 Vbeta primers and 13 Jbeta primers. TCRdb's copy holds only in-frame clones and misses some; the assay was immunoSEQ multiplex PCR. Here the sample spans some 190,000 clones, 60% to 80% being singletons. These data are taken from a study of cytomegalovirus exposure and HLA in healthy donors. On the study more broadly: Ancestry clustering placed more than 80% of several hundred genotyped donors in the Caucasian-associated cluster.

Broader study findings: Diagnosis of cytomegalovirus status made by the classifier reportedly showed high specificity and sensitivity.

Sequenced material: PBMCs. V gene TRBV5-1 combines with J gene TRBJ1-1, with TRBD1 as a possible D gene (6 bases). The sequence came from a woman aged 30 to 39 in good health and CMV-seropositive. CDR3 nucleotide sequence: TGCGCCAGCAGCACACAGACAGGACTGAACACTGAAGCTTTCTTT. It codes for CASSTQTGLNTEAFF.